Listed below are T cell receptor beta chains from one sample, sequenced in a study of blood T cell repertoires in COVID-19. Data came from immunoSEQ multiplex PCR; TCRdb stores just in-frame clones and leaves some out. Among 250,000 to 300,000 clones listed, 75% to 90% were seen once. The sequenced sample consisted of peripheral blood. These receptors were collected from a man in his fifties or sixties who had recovered from COVID-19. Both conserved end residues are part of each CDR3. A D gene is named only where the DNA matches it firmly. A clone size is listed for some rows: how often the clone was seen (once, few, many), or a class if it is expanded.

cdr3_nt cdr3_aa v_call clone_size d_call j_call
TGTGCCAGCAGCTGGCCGCTCTACGAGCAGTACTTC CASSWPLYEQYF TRBV5-8 NA NA TRBJ2-7
TGTGCCTGGGGGACAGGGACTGAAAAACTGTTTTTT CAWGTGTEKLFF TRBV30 NA TRBD1 TRBJ1-4
TGTGCCAGCAAAAAAATACAGGGGGCTGGCTACGAGCAGTACTTC CASKKIQGAGYEQYF TRBV11-2 NA TRBD1 TRBJ2-7
TGCGCCAGCAGCACGGGACAGGGAGGCGGTTCACCCCTCCACTTT CASSTGQGGGSPLHF TRBV5-1 few TRBD1 TRBJ1-6
TGTGCCAGCAGCCACCCCGGGGGGGAGCAGTACTTC CASSHPGGEQYF TRBV7-9 once TRBD2 TRBJ2-7
TGCGCCAGCAGCATAGCGGGAGCGAACACCGGGGAGCTGTTTTTT CASSIAGANTGELFF TRBV5-1 once TRBD2 TRBJ2-2
TGTGCCAGCAGCCAACTAGCGGGACTCACAGATACGCAGTATTTT CASSQLAGLTDTQYF TRBV14 NA TRBD2 TRBJ2-3
TGTGCCACCAGGGGGACAGGGCGGACCGGGGAGCTGTTTTTT CATRGTGRTGELFF TRBV24-1 NA TRBD1 TRBJ2-2
TGTGCCAGCAGCTTCAGTCCGGGACAGACATATTTT CASSFSPGQTYF TRBV7-2 few TRBD1 TRBJ1-3
TGTGCCAGTAGTCCACGACAGGGTCGCGGTGAAAAACTGTTTTTT CASSPRQGRGEKLFF TRBV19 NA TRBD1 TRBJ1-4
TGTGCCAGCAGCCTAACCCGTCTCAATGAGCAGTTCTTC CASSLTRLNEQFF TRBV7-2 NA NA TRBJ2-1
TGTGCCAGCAGCCCTACCGGGACAGGGGTTGCCAAAAACATTCAGTACTTC CASSPTGTGVAKNIQYF TRBV14 NA TRBD1 TRBJ2-4
TGTGCCAGCAGTTACCTAAGACAGGGGGGAAAACTGTTTTTT CASSYLRQGGKLFF TRBV6-5 NA TRBD1 TRBJ1-4
TGTGCCAGCAGTTTATCGGGGAGCGAGACCCAGTACTTC CASSLSGSETQYF TRBV28 NA NA TRBJ2-5
TGTGCCAGCAGGTTAACGGCGGGGGTAGCGACCTACAATGAGCAGTTCTTC CASRLTAGVATYNEQFF TRBV5-4 NA TRBD2 TRBJ2-1
TGCGCCAGCAGCTCCGGGGGGCGGACTGAAGCTTTCTTT CASSSGGRTEAFF TRBV5-1 NA NA TRBJ1-1
TGCAGCGTTGGACAGGGGGTCTACGAGCAGTACTTC CSVGQGVYEQYF TRBV29-1 NA TRBD1 TRBJ2-7
TGTGCCACCAGCAGATCTGGACAGAAAAACATTCAGTACTTC CATSRSGQKNIQYF TRBV15 NA NA TRBJ2-4
TGTGCCAGTAGTATAGGAATTAGCATTTCGACCCAAGAGACCCAGTACTTC CASSIGISISTQETQYF TRBV19 NA NA TRBJ2-5
TGTGCCAGCAGTTACTCGAACGGTCAGCCCCAGCATTTT CASSYSNGQPQHF TRBV6-5 NA NA TRBJ1-5
TGTGCCAGCATTGGAGGCGGGAGTGGTAGCAATGAGCAGTTCTTC CASIGGGSGSNEQFF TRBV6-5 NA TRBD2 TRBJ2-1
TGTGCCAGTAGTAGCCTTGAGGGGGAGTGGTTTTCTAGCACAGATACGCAGTATTTT CASSSLEGEWFSSTDTQYF TRBV19 NA NA TRBJ2-3
TGCGCCAGCAGCTTGACAGGGGATAATTCACCCCTCCACTTT CASSLTGDNSPLHF TRBV5-1 few TRBD1 TRBJ1-6
TGTGCCAGCAGTCCGCTGGGAGCGGCCCCTTTCGAGCAGTACTTC CASSPLGAAPFEQYF TRBV27 once NA TRBJ2-7
TGTGCCAGCAGTGAAGGGGGGGCTCGGAATTCACCCCTCCACTTT CASSEGGARNSPLHF TRBV25-1 NA NA TRBJ1-6